This passage covers 18 T cell receptor beta chains from one sample sequenced in a study of cytomegalovirus exposure and HLA in healthy donors. Sequenced by immunoSEQ multiplex PCR; TCRdb stores in-frame clones only, minus some. The repertoire holds approximately 240,000 clones, with approximately 90% as singletons. The source material was PBMCs. The origin of the receptors is a woman under 30 in good health and CMV-seronegative.

V and J are TRBV4-1 and TRBJ1-1; D is perhaps TRBD1 (6 bases). V gave up 3 bases and J gave up 1 base, with 12 bases separating them. The germline V gene has CDR1 MGHRA and CDR2 YSYEKL. The CDR3 consists of 15 residues. The CDR3 DNA sequence: TGCGCCAGCAGCCATCGGCCGGGACAGAACACTGAAGCTTTCTTT. It specifies CASSHRPGQNTEAFF.

Points on this clone: The sample holds other DNA sequences that translate to the same CDR3. This rearrangement joins TRBV30 to TRBJ1-1; tentatively, D is TRBD1 (6 bases). Germline-derived CDR1 and CDR2 are GTSNPN and SVGIG (reference sequence). Trimming took 3 bases from V and 3 from J, leaving 11 bases between them. This CDR3 comprises 13 residues. The CDR3 bases are TGTGCCTGGAGCGTCCGGACAGACACTGAAGCTTTCTTT. It specifies CAWSVRTDTEAFF.

V usage is TRBV13 and J usage is TRBJ1-1, with TRBD1 as a possible D gene (6 bases). Per the germline V gene, CDR1 is PRHDT and CDR2 is FYEKMQ (reference sequence). V lost 3 bases and J lost 5, with 10 bases in between. The CDR3 is made up of 13 amino acids. The CDR3 reads CASSFQGRTEAFF. The CDR3 DNA reads TGTGCCAGCAGCTTCCAGGGGAGAACTGAAGCTTTCTTT.

The chain combines TRBV5-1 with TRBJ1-2; D gene uncertain. From germline, CDR1 is SGHRS and CDR2 YFSETQ. The length of the CDR3 is 16 residues. The V end was cut by 1 base, the J end by 5 bases, with 18 bases between. For the CDR3, the DNA is TGCGCCAGCAGCTTGTTTGGCAGGTATAAGTCGTATGGCTACACCTTC. Translated, it gives CASSLFGRYKSYGYTF.

The chain recombines TRBV28 with TRBJ1-5; D is possibly TRBD1 (5 bases). Germline CDR1 reads MDHEN; CDR2 reads SYDVKM. The CDR3 is 16 residues long. V was cut by 6 bases and J by 1 base, with 16 bases left in between. Here the CDR3 DNA reads TGTGCCAGCAGCTGGCGGGACGGAGAAAGCAATCAGCCCCAGCATTTT. It specifies CASSWRDGESNQPQHF.

This clone was counted a single time. The V gene is TRBV7-9, the J gene TRBJ2-7; no definite D call. The germline V and J ends were trimmed by 5 bases and 5 bases, with 10 bases remaining between them. CDR3 size: 12 residues. Per germline, CDR1 SEHNR and CDR2 FQNEAQ (reference sequence). CDR3 in amino acids: CASSLTSDEQYF. CDR3 nucleotides: TGTGCCAGCAGCCTAACCTCGGACGAGCAGTACTTC.

This chain links TRBV6-5 with TRBJ1-5; perhaps TRBD1 as D (5 bases). Looked up from germline, CDR1 is MNHEY and CDR2 is SVGAGI. CDR3 length equals 13 residues. The ends were cut back, 2 bases at V and 4 bases at J, with 6 bases in the middle. CDR3 coding DNA: TGTGCCAGCAGTTACAGGGGAAATCAGCCCCAGCATTTT. Protein sequence: CASSYRGNQPQHF.

The chain has TRBV9 and TRBJ2-2; D is unclear. The V and J ends lost 1 base and 1 base respectively, with 5 bases between them. The germline gives CDR1 SGDLS, CDR2 YYNGEE. The CDR3 extends over 14 amino acids. This CDR3 is CASSVNRNTGELFF. CDR3 in DNA: TGTGCCAGCAGCGTAAACAGGAACACCGGGGAGCTGTTTTTT.

The CDR3 sequence: CASSLNAGPSNQPQHF. The CDR3 DNA follows: TGTGCCAGCAGCTTAAATGCGGGACCTAGCAATCAGCCCCAGCATTTT. The gene calls are TRBV11-2 and TRBJ1-5, with D perhaps TRBD1 (5 bases). CDR1 and CDR2 (germline): SGHAT, FQNNGV. The V and J ends lost 2 bases and 0 bases respectively, with 11 bases between them. This CDR3 is 16 amino acids long.

V usage is TRBV11-2 and J usage is TRBJ1-2, with TRBD1 matching 8 bases. Germline V gene lookup returns CDR1 SGHAT and CDR2 FQNNGV. With V trimmed by 5 bases and J by 1 base, 9 bases remained unmatched. This CDR3 has 16 amino acids. This CDR3 is CASSPLTGAVNYGYTF. DNA of the CDR3: TGTGCCAGCAGCCCCCTGACAGGGGCCGTTAACTATGGCTACACCTTC.

CDR3 residues: CASSVAGRYNEQFF. The CDR3 DNA reads as TGTGCCAGCAGCGTAGCGGGTAGATACAATGAGCAGTTCTTC. V gene TRBV9 combines with J gene TRBJ2-1, with D unresolved. The V end lost 0 bases, the J end lost 4 bases, and 8 bases lay between the germline ends. The CDR3 is made up of 14 amino acids. Germline lookup yields CDR1 SGDLS and CDR2 YYNGEE.

The J gene is TRBJ1-5, the V gene TRBV9, with no clear D. Germline CDR1 and CDR2: SGDLS and YYNGEE. V was cut by 2 bases and J by 4 bases, with 13 bases left in between. This CDR3 is 15 amino acids long. The chain's CDR3 is CASSVGSGINQPQHF. The CDR3 coding sequence is TGTGCCAGCAGCGTGGGTTCGGGTATAAATCAGCCCCAGCATTTT.

The chain employs TRBV9 and TRBJ2-7; D uncertain. Germline V gene sequence: CDR1 SGDLS, CDR2 YYNGEE. This CDR3 is built from 14 residues. V was pared by 4 bases and J by 2 bases, with 13 bases between. CDR3 bases: TGTGCCAGCAGCCTATCTAGGAGTGCCTACGAGCAGTACTTC. Protein: CASSLSRSAYEQYF. The whole variable domain, remainder taken from reference TRBV9 and TRBJ2-7, is DSGVTQTPKHLITATGQRVTLRCSPRSGDLSVYWYQQSLDQGLQFLIQYYNGEERAKGNILERFSAQQFPDLHSELNLSSLELGDSALYFCASSLSRSAYEQYFGPGTRLTVT.

This rearrangement joins TRBV2 to TRBJ2-5, with a weak D call TRBD2 (6 bases). Germline V gene lookup returns CDR1 SNHLY and CDR2 FYNNEI. CDR3 length: 13 amino acids. Trimming pared 8 bases from V and 2 bases from J, leaving 12 bases between. The chain's CDR3 is CASGRLGQETQYF. The CDR3 nucleotides read TGTGCCAGCGGGCGACTAGGTCAAGAGACCCAGTACTTC.

The chain has TRBV5-1 and TRBJ2-5; 10 nucleotides align to TRBD2. Germline values: CDR1 SGHRS, CDR2 YFSETQ. The V and J ends lost 6 bases and 3 bases, in that order; junction bases with no gene match: 14. The CDR3 has 17 residues. CDR3 residues: CASNVGLAGVVEETQYF. The CDR3 nucleotides read TGCGCCAGCAACGTCGGGCTAGCGGGAGTCGTAGAAGAGACCCAGTACTTC.

The rearrangement joins TRBV4-1 to TRBJ2-7; possible D gene TRBD1, 6 bases. Trimming took 3 bases from V and 3 from J, leaving 24 bases between them. The CDR3 loop spans 18 amino acids. The germline V gene has CDR1 MGHRA and CDR2 YSYEKL. The CDR3 loop reads CASSQNSQGTPLFYEQYF. The CDR3 nucleotides read TGCGCCAGCAGCCAGAATTCCCAGGGGACACCCTTATTCTACGAGCAGTACTTC.

CDR3 residues: CASSYGGGLGNSPLHF. The CDR3 coding sequence is TGTGCCAGCAGTTACGGGGGGGGACTTGGAAATTCACCCCTCCACTTT. The chain employs TRBV6-5 and TRBJ1-6; D might be TRBD1 (5 bases). The V and J ends lost 2 bases and 7 bases respectively, with 15 bases between them. The CDR3 spans 16 residues. Germline lookup yields CDR1 MNHEY and CDR2 SVGAGI.

The chain joins TRBV7-9 to TRBJ2-7; the D is unclear. Trimming removed 5 bases at V and 1 base at J, with 3 bases between. The germline V gene has CDR1 SEHNR and CDR2 FQNEAQ (reference sequence). The CDR3 covers 11 residues. The CDR3 DNA is TGTGCCAGCAGCCTATCCTACGAGCAGTACTTC. Translating gives CASSLSYEQYF. Full variable domain (outside the CDR3, taken from reference TRBV7-9 and TRBJ2-7): DTGVSQNPRHKITKRGQNVTFRCDPISEHNRLYWYRQTLGQGPEFLTYFQNEAQLEKSRLLSDRFSAERPKGSFSTLEIQRTEQGDSAMYLCASSLSYEQYFGPGTRLTVT.